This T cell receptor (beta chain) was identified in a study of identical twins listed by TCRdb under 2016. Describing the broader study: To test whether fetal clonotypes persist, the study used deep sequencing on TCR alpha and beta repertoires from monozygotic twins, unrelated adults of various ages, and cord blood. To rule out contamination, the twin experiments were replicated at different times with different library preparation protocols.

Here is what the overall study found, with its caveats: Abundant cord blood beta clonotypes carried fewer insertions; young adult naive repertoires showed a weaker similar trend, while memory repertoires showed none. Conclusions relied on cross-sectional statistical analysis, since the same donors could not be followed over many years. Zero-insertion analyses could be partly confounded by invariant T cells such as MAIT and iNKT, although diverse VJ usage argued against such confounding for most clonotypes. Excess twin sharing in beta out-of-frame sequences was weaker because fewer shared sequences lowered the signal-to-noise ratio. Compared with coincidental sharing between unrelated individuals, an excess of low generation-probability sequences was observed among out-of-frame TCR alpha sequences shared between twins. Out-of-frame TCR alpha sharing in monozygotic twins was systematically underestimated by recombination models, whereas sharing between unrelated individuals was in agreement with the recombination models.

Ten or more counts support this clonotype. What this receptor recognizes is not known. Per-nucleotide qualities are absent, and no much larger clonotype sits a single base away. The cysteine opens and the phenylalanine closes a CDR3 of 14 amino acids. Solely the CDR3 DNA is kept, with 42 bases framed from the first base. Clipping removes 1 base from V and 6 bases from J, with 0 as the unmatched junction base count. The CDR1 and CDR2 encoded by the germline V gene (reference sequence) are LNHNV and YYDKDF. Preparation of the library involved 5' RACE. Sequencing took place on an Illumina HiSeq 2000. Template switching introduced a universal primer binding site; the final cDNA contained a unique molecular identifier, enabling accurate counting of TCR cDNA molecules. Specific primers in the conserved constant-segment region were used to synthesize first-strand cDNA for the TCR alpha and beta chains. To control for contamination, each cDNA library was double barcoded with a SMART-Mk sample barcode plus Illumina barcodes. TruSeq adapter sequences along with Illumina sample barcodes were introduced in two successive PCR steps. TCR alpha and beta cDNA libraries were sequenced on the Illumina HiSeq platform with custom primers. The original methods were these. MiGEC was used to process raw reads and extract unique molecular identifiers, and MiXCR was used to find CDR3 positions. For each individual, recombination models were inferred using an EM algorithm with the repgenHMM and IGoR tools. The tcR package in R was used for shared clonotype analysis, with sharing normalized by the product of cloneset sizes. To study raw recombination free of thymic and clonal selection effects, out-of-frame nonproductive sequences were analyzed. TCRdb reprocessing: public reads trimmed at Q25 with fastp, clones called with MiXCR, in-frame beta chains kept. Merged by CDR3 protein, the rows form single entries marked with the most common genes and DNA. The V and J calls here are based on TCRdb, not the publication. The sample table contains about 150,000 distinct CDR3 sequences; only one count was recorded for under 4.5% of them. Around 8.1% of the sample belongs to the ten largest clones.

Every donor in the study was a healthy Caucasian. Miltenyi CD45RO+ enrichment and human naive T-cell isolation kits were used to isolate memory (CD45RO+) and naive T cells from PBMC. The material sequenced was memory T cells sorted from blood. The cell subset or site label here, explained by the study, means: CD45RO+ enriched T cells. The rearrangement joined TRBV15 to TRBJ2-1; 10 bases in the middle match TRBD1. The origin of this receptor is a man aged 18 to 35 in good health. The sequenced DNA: TGTGCCACCAGCAGAGGGACAGGGGGCAATGAGCAGTTCTTC. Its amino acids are CATSRGTGGNEQFF.